This TCR beta chain was sequenced for a study of graft-versus-host responses after intestinal transplantation. Study-level information: Multivisceral, liver-intestinal, or isolated intestinal grafts were transplanted into recipients. Induction with anti-thymocyte globulin, then tacrolimus and steroids for three to four years, was given to all recipients. Whole-study findings and limits: Researchers found GvH clones in recipient marrow, and some showed up first in ileum or blood. Within allografts, high graft-versus-host to host-versus-graft clonal ratios were seen among patients with graft-donor T cell macrochimerism.

About this clone itself: Its antigen is still unknown.

The ends lost 5 bases at V and 4 bases at J; junction bases unmatched: 11. The CDR3 spans 16 residues. Germline loops: CDR1 SEHNR, CDR2 FQNEAQ (reference sequence). Clones were sequenced by immunoSEQ multiplex PCR, and TCRdb holds only the in-frame ones, with some missing. Among about 80,000 clones listed, roughly 91% were seen once. The chain links TRBV7-9 to TRBJ2-5; the match to TRBD2 covers 9 bases. The material was unstimulated CD4+ T cells sorted from spleen or lymph node cells, obtained before intestinal transplant. The source is a human donor who received an intestinal transplant. CDR3 sequence reads: CASSPSSGRGGETQYF. The CDR3 DNA reads TGTGCCAGCAGCCCTAGTAGCGGGAGAGGGGGAGAGACCCAGTACTTC.